Below are 16 T cell receptor beta chains sequenced from a single sample in a study of blood T cell repertoires in COVID-19 (dated by TCRdb to the early 2020s). Receptor libraries were prepared by the immunoSEQ multiplex PCR assay. The immuneACCESS repertoire file appears here via TCRdb, limited to in-frame rearrangements. These files lack a portion of the clones; in checked studies, under half of the deficit traces to unresolved V genes, and the cause of the others is not known. The sample has roughly 350,000 clones on record, around 87% of them singletons. The ten top clones hold about 10% of the sample. Sequences were obtained from peripheral blood. The source is a woman aged 25-40 years with COVID-19, enrolled during active disease.

In its sample, this clone was seen a few times. The V and J genes are TRBV4-1 and TRBJ2-7, with 7 bases fitting TRBD1. This CDR3 region has 16 residues. CDR1 and CDR2 from the germline V gene are MGHRA and YSYEKL. J gave up 3 bases and V 2 bases, and 10 bases lay outside the gene matches. The CDR3 sequence is CASSQPNRGRGYEQYF. The CDR3 DNA follows: TGCGCCAGCAGCCAACCTAACAGGGGACGAGGCTACGAGCAGTACTTC.

J is TRBJ2-3 and V is TRBV2; 9 bases line up with TRBD1. V shed 8 bases, J shed 3 bases, and the junction held 6 bases outside the gene matches. Per germline, CDR1 SNHLY and CDR2 FYNNEI. The CDR3 covers 14 residues. The CDR3 DNA reads as TGTGCCAGCCTACAGGGGGCAGGGACAGATACGCAGTATTTT. It translates to CASLQGAGTDTQYF.

The chain links TRBV6-5 to TRBJ2-6; a weak D match, TRBD2 (5 bases). The length of the CDR3 is 13 residues. V lost 11 bases and J 4 bases, leaving 12 bases between the germline ends. CDR1 and CDR2 (germline): MNHEY, SVGAGI. CDR3 DNA sequence: TGTGCCGTTGCGACGGGGGGGGCCAACGTCCTGACTTTC. Translated: CAVATGGANVLTF.

This chain uses TRBV7-2 with TRBJ2-7, with D maybe TRBD2 (6 bases). This CDR3 has 14 residues. V was pared by 5 bases and J by 2 bases, with 13 bases between. Germline V gene data show CDR1 as SGHTA and CDR2 as FQGNSA. Here the CDR3 reads CASSPQLAAYEQYF. In nucleotides, the CDR3 is TGTGCCAGCAGCCCACAACTAGCTGCCTACGAGCAGTACTTC.

This chain uses TRBV27 with TRBJ1-4; 10 bases are shared with TRBD1. CDR3 size: 13 residues. V shed 7 bases and J 5 bases; nucleotides not matched to a gene: 1. The germline V gene has CDR1 MNHEY and CDR2 SMNVEV (reference sequence). The CDR3 region has the DNA TGTGCCAGCAAGGGACAGGGGAATGAAAAACTGTTTTTT. Translating it yields CASKGQGNEKLFF.

This clone was counted between two and nine times. The chain has TRBV9 and TRBJ2-5, with 7 bases lining up with TRBD2. CDR3 length equals 15 residues. Germline V lookup: CDR1 SGDLS, CDR2 YYNGEE. The junction had 7 bases not matched to a gene; V was cut back by 0 bases and J by 5 bases. CDR3 amino acids: CASSVGGRGWETQYF. The CDR3 DNA reads as TGTGCCAGCAGCGTAGGCGGGAGAGGATGGGAGACCCAGTACTTC.

The V call is TRBV5-1, the J call TRBJ1-1; D is undetermined. The CDR3 sequence is 16 residues long. The V end lost 0 bases, the J end lost 4 bases, and 16 bases lay between the germline ends. In germline, CDR1 is SGHRS, CDR2 YFSETQ. The CDR3 here is CASSLGSVGSSTEAFF. CDR3 nucleotides: TGCGCCAGCAGCTTGGGCAGCGTTGGGAGTAGCACTGAAGCTTTCTTT.

This clone was recorded only once. The rearrangement links TRBV5-1 to TRBJ2-7; D might be TRBD1 (6 bases). The CDR3 loop spans 14 amino acids. Looked up from germline, CDR1 is SGHRS and CDR2 is YFSETQ. Trimming cost V 4 bases and J 3 bases, with 14 bases left between them. For the CDR3, the DNA is TGCGCCAGCAGCACAAGGACAGCTTTCTACGAGCAGTACTTC. Its translation: CASSTRTAFYEQYF.

This chain links TRBV18 with TRBJ2-1; no firm D call. V gave up 0 bases and J gave up 1 base, with 13 bases separating them. Per the germline V gene, CDR1 is KGHSH and CDR2 is LQKENI. The CDR3 totals 17 residues. CDR3 coding DNA: TGTGCCAGCTCACCACCGCTACCGCGCCAATCCTACAATGAGCAGTTCTTC. Translating it yields CASSPPLPRQSYNEQFF.

This clone was observed a handful of times. Other DNA variants within this sample encode the same CDR3. The chain carries TRBV5-1 and TRBJ2-5; TRBD2 matches 14 bases. Unmatched junction bases numbered 0, after V lost 0 bases and J lost 2 bases. Looked up from germline, CDR1 is SGHRS and CDR2 is YFSETQ. The CDR3 sequence is 16 residues long. DNA of the CDR3: TGCGCCAGCAGCTTGGGACTAGCGGGAGGGCAAGAGACCCAGTACTTC. It codes for CASSLGLAGGQETQYF. Combining the CDR3 with reference TRBV5-1 and TRBJ2-5 gives the whole variable domain KAGVTQTPRYLIKTRGQQVTLSCSPISGHRSVSWYQQTPGQGLQFLFEYFSETQRNKGNFPGRFSGRQFSNSRSEMNVSTLELGDSALYLCASSLGLAGGQETQYFGPGTRLLVL.

The rearrangement joins TRBV9 to TRBJ2-5; 13 bases match TRBD2. Trimming cost V 2 bases and J 5 bases; bases outside gene matches: 12. The CDR3 totals 18 residues. In germline, CDR1 is SGDLS, CDR2 YYNGEE. In DNA form, the CDR3 reads TGTGCCAGCAGCGTTCAACCGGGACTAGCGGGAATTAAGGAGACCCAGTACTTC. This sequence encodes CASSVQPGLAGIKETQYF.

This sequence joins TRBV9 and TRBJ1-1, with D possibly being TRBD1 (6 bases). The germline CDR1 and CDR2 sequences are SGDLS and YYNGEE. V dropped 3 bases and J dropped 9 bases, with 12 bases sitting between them. The CDR3 runs 12 residues. The CDR3 loop reads CASSGTGSQAFF. In DNA form, the CDR3 reads TGTGCCAGCAGCGGAACAGGGTCTCAAGCTTTCTTT.

V is TRBV28 and J is TRBJ2-2; 10 nucleotides match TRBD1. The CDR3 is 17 amino acids. Germline V gene lookup returns CDR1 MDHEN and CDR2 SYDVKM. V trimming: 2 bases; J trimming: 2 bases; junction bases outside the gene matches: 5. CDR3 residues: CASSLVGTGVNTGELFF. The CDR3 bases are TGTGCCAGCAGTTTAGTCGGGACAGGGGTAAACACCGGGGAGCTGTTTTTT.

The chain joins TRBV6-5 to TRBJ2-2; D not resolved. Germline V gene data show CDR1 as MNHEY and CDR2 as SVGAGI. There are 13 residues in the CDR3. V was clipped by 6 bases and J by 4 bases, with 9 bases between them. CDR3 region: CASRGRGTGELFF. The CDR3, as DNA: TGTGCCAGCAGGGGTCGCGGCACCGGGGAGCTGTTTTTT.

V gene TRBV2 combines with J gene TRBJ2-3, with TRBD2 identical over 7 bases. Germline V gives CDR1 SNHLY, CDR2 FYNNEI. Unmatched junction bases numbered 5, after V lost 4 bases and J lost 4 bases. The CDR3 totals 14 residues. For the CDR3, the DNA is TGTGCCAGCAGTGTACTAGCGCGGGCAGATACGCAGTATTTT. It specifies CASSVLARADTQYF.

This chain links TRBV11-2 with TRBJ2-4; unclear D gene. V gave up 5 bases and J gave up 0 bases, with 5 bases separating them. Germline V CDR1 and CDR2: SGHAT, FQNNGV. The CDR3 runs to 13 residues. The CDR3 region has the DNA TGTGCCAGCAGCCTAATAGCCAAAAACATTCAGTACTTC. It codes for CASSLIAKNIQYF.